The 16 T cell receptor beta chains below were found in one sample sequenced in a study of blood T cell repertoires in COVID-19. Profiling relied on immunoSEQ multiplex PCR, and the TCRdb table lists in-frame clones only, not all of them. The sample includes about 39,000 clones, about 75% of them seen just once. Sequencing used peripheral blood. These receptors were obtained from a man in his sixties or seventies with active or convalescent COVID-19.

The chain has TRBV29-1 and TRBJ1-2; no definite D call. The CDR3 runs 13 residues. V shed 2 bases and J shed 4 bases, with 11 bases lying between them. Germline CDR1 and CDR2: SQVTM and ANQGSEA. The DNA of the CDR3 is TGCAGCGTTGAAACCCCCGGTGGCTATGGCTACACCTTC. It specifies CSVETPGGYGYTF.

The chain recombines TRBV4-2 with TRBJ2-1; 9 positions match TRBD2. The junction had 2 bases not matched to a gene; V was cut back by 3 bases and J by 5 bases. The CDR3 is 14 amino acids. CDR1 LGHNA and CDR2 YNFKEQ come from the germline V gene. The CDR3 protein is CASSHGGGDNEQFF. Written as DNA, the CDR3 is TGTGCCAGCAGCCATGGCGGGGGGGACAATGAGCAGTTCTTC.

J is TRBJ2-2 and V is TRBV15; a weak D match, TRBD2 (6 bases). With 0 bases removed from V and 5 bases from J, the gap between germline ends came to 7 bases. CDR1 and CDR2 from the germline V gene are LNHNV and YYDKDF (reference sequence). The CDR3 consists of 14 residues. The CDR3 coding sequence is TGTGCCACCAGCAGAGATGGGGGGACCGGGGAGCTGTTTTTT. Encoded protein: CATSRDGGTGELFF.

This chain joins TRBV5-1 and TRBJ2-1, with no clear D. CDR3 length: 13 amino acids. In germline, CDR1 is SGHRS, CDR2 YFSETQ. V was shortened by 2 bases and J by 8 bases, with 11 bases between the two germline ends. The CDR3 sequence is CASSFSEMYEQFF. CDR3 nucleotide sequence: TGCGCCAGCAGCTTTTCTGAGATGTATGAGCAGTTCTTC.

The chain uses TRBV2 and TRBJ2-1; tentative D call: TRBD1 (6 bases). V gave up 2 bases and J gave up 7 bases, with 12 bases separating them. Germline V gives CDR1 SNHLY, CDR2 FYNNEI. The CDR3 has 14 residues. In nucleotides, the CDR3 is TGTGCCAGCAGTGAAACCCGAACAGGGAATGAGCAGTTCTTC. It encodes CASSETRTGNEQFF.

This rearrangement joins TRBV7-6 to TRBJ1-4; 9 bases align to TRBD1. This CDR3 contains 16 residues. V trimming: 1 base; J trimming: 10 bases; junction bases outside the gene matches: 10. Germline assignment: CDR1 SGHVS and CDR2 FNYEAQ. The CDR3 region has the DNA TGTGCCAGCAGCTTAGAGGGGACAGGGAAAGGGGGAAAACTGTTTTTT. It specifies CASSLEGTGKGGKLFF.

This clone was found a few times. The genes are TRBV30 and TRBJ2-7; D is unclear. The CDR3 spans 11 residues. Germline loops: CDR1 GTSNPN, CDR2 SVGIG (reference sequence). V gave up 3 bases and J gave up 6 bases, with 9 bases separating them. The CDR3 loop reads CAWSGSAEQYF. Here the CDR3 DNA reads TGTGCCTGGAGCGGGTCCGCCGAGCAGTACTTC.

CDR3 residues: CASSPTLSGTQYF. CDR3 in DNA: TGTGCCAGCAGCCCTACTCTTAGCGGGACCCAGTACTTC. V gene TRBV7-9 combines with J gene TRBJ2-5, with D perhaps TRBD2 (6 bases). Germline-derived CDR1 and CDR2 are SEHNR and FQNEAQ (reference sequence). V lost 5 bases and J lost 7, with 14 bases in between. This CDR3 comprises 13 residues.

The rearrangement links TRBV9 to TRBJ1-2; D remains unclear. The CDR3 is 13 amino acids. Trimming cost V 0 bases and J 4 bases, with 7 bases left between them. Germline lookup yields CDR1 SGDLS and CDR2 YYNGEE. CDR3 coding DNA: TGTGCCAGCAGCGTAGGAGGGTCCTATGGCTACACCTTC. Protein sequence: CASSVGGSYGYTF. The full variable domain, rest sourced from reference TRBV9 and TRBJ1-2, is DSGVTQTPKHLITATGQRVTLRCSPRSGDLSVYWYQQSLDQGLQFLIQYYNGEERAKGNILERFSAQQFPDLHSELNLSSLELGDSALYFCASSVGGSYGYTFGSGTRLTVV.

This clone was seen once. The chain links TRBV5-1 to TRBJ1-1; possible D gene TRBD1, 5 bases. The length of the CDR3 is 15 residues. Trimming took 4 bases from V and 4 from J, leaving 17 bases between them. CDR1 and CDR2 from the germline V gene are SGHRS and YFSETQ. CDR3 coding DNA: TGCGCCAGCAGCCCTCCAGGTGGGGGAGGCACTGAAGCTTTCTTT. Its translation: CASSPPGGGGTEAFF.

V and J are TRBV5-1 and TRBJ2-3, with 9 bases identical to TRBD2. Trimming removed 2 bases from V and 6 bases from J; junction bases left unmatched: 4. The CDR3 runs to 14 residues. From germline, CDR1 is SGHRS and CDR2 YFSETQ. The CDR3 loop reads CASSLRGGVDTQYF. CDR3 in DNA: TGCGCCAGCAGCTTACGCGGGGGGGTGGATACGCAGTATTTT.

The chain's CDR3 is CASRGDKTTEQYF. For the CDR3, the DNA is TGTGCCAGCAGAGGGGACAAGACGACGGAGCAGTACTTC. The chain couples TRBV6-6 to TRBJ2-7, with D perhaps matching TRBD1 (6 bases). The V gene lost 6 bases and the J gene lost 7 bases, with 16 bases spanning the gap. This CDR3 region has 13 residues. Germline V gene data show CDR1 as MNHNY and CDR2 as SVGAGI (reference sequence).

The chain recombines TRBV30 with TRBJ1-1; D is undetermined. Trimming cost V 6 bases and J 4 bases, with 15 bases left between them. This CDR3 comprises 13 residues. The germline V gene has CDR1 GTSNPN and CDR2 SVGIG (reference sequence). CDR3 loop: CACRSGYATEAFF. The CDR3 DNA is TGTGCCTGCAGATCGGGGTATGCCACTGAAGCTTTCTTT. Full variable domain (missing parts from reference TRBV30 and TRBJ1-1): SQTIHQWPATLVQPVGSPLSLECTVEGTSNPNLYWYRQAAGRGLQLLFYSVGIGQISSEVPQNLSASRPQDRQFILSSKKLLLSDSGFYLCACRSGYATEAFFGQGTRLTVV.

The gene calls are TRBV5-1 and TRBJ1-5; 8 bases are a match to TRBD1. Germline V lookup: CDR1 SGHRS, CDR2 YFSETQ. The CDR3 runs 16 residues. The J segment lost 7 bases and the V segment lost 0 bases, leaving 9 bases of the junction unmatched. In nucleotides, the CDR3 is TGCGCCAGCAGCTTGGCCAGACAGGACAGGGAACAGCCCCAGCATTTT. Translating gives CASSLARQDREQPQHF.

V gene TRBV5-1 combines with J gene TRBJ1-4; D unresolved. Trimming pared 4 bases from V and 2 bases from J, leaving 9 bases between. This CDR3 is 14 amino acids long. The germline V gene has CDR1 SGHRS and CDR2 YFSETQ. The CDR3 loop is CASSSGRTNEKLFF. The DNA of the CDR3 is TGCGCCAGCAGCAGCGGACGCACTAATGAAAAACTGTTTTTT.

This chain connects TRBV30 to TRBJ1-2; D call uncertain. The CDR3 runs 12 residues. Germline lookup yields CDR1 GTSNPN and CDR2 SVGIG (reference sequence). With 1 base removed from V and 1 base from J, the gap between germline ends came to 4 bases. As DNA, the CDR3 is TGTGCCTGGAGTGCGTTTAACTATGGCTACACCTTC. Translating gives CAWSAFNYGYTF.